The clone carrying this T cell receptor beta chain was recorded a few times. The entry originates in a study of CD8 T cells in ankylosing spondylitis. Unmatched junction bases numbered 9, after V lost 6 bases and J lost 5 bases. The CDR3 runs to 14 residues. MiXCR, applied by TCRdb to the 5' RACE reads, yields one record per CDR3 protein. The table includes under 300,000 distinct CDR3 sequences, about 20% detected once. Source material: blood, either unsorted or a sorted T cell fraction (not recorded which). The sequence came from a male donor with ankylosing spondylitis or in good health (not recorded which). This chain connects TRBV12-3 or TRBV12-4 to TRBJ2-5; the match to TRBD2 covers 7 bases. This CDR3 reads CASSLIGREETQYF. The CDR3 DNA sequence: TGTGCCAGCAGCCTCATCGGGCGGGAGGAGACCCAGTACTTC.